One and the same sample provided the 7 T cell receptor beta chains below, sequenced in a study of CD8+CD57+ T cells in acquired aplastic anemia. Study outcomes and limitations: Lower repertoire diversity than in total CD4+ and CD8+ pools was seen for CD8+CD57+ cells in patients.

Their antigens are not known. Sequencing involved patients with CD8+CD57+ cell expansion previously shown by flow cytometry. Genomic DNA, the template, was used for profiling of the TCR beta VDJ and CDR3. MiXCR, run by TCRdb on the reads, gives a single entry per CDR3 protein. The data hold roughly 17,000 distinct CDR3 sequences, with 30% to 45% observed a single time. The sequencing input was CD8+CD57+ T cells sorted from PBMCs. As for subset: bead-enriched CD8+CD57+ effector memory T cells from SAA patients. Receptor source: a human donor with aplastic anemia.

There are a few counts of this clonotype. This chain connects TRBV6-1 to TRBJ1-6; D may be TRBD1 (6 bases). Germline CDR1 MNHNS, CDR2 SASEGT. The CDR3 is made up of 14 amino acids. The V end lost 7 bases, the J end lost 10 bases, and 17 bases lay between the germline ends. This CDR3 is CASNTRGTQSPLHF. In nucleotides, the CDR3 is TGTGCCAGCAACACCAGGGGCACGCAGTCACCCCTCCACTTT.

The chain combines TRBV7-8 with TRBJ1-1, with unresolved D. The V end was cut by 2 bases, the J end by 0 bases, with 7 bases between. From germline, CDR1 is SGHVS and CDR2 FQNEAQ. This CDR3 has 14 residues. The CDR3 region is CASSLWIMNTEAFF. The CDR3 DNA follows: TGTGCCAGCAGCTTATGGATAATGAACACTGAAGCTTTCTTT. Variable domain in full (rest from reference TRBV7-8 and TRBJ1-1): GAGVSQSPRYKVAKRGQDVALRCDPISGHVSLFWYQQALGQGPEFLTYFQNEAQLDKSGLPSDRFFAERPEGSVSTLKIQRTQQEDSAVYLCASSLWIMNTEAFFGQGTRLTVV.

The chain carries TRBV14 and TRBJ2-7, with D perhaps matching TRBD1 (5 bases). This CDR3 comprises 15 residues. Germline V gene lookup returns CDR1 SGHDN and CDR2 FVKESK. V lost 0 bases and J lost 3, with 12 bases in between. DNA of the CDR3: TGTGCCAGCAGCCAAGATCAGGGATCCCTCTACGAGCAGTACTTC. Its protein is CASSQDQGSLYEQYF.

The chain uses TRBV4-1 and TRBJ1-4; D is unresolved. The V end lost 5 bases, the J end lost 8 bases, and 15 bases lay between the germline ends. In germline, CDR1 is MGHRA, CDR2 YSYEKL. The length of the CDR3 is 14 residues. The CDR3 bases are TGCGCCAGCAGCAATCGAATTTATGAGGAAAAACTGTTTTTT. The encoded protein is CASSNRIYEEKLFF.

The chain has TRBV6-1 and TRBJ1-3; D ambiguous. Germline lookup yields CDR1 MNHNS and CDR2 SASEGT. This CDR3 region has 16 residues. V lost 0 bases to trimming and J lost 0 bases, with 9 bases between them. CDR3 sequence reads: CASSEADGSSGNTIYF. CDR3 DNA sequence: TGTGCCAGCAGTGAAGCGGACGGAAGCTCTGGAAACACCATATATTTT.

The CDR3 loop reads CASRPGEGLEQYF. The CDR3 nucleotides read TGTGCCAGCAGGCCGGGAGAAGGGCTCGAGCAGTACTTC. The chain employs TRBV7-2 and TRBJ2-7, with D perhaps matching TRBD2 (6 bases). V was trimmed by 6 bases and J by 6 bases, leaving 15 bases between them. This CDR3 has 13 amino acids. The germline gives CDR1 SGHTA, CDR2 FQGNSA.

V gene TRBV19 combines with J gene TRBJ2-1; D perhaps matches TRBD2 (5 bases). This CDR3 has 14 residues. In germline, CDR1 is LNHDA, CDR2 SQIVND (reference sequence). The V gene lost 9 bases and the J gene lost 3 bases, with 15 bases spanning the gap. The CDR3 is CASRRTLNYNEQFF. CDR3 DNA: TGTGCCAGCCGCCGGACTCTGAACTACAATGAGCAGTTCTTC.